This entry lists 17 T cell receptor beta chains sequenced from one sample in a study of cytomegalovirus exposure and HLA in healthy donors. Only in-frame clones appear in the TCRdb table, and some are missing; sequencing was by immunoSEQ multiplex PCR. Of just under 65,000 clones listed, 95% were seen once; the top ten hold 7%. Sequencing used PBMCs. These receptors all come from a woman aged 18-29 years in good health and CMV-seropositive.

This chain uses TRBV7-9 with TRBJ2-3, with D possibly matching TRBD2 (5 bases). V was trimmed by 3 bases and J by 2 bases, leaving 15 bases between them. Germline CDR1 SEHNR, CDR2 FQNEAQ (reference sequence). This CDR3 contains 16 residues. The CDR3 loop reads CASSFRGGGYTDTQYF. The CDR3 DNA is TGTGCCAGCAGCTTCCGAGGAGGCGGGTACACAGATACGCAGTATTTT. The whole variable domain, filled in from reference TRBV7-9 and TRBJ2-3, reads DTGVSQNPRHKITKRGQNVTFRCDPISEHNRLYWYRQTLGQGPEFLTYFQNEAQLEKSRLLSDRFSAERPKGSFSTLEIQRTEQGDSAMYLCASSFRGGGYTDTQYFGPGTRLTVL.

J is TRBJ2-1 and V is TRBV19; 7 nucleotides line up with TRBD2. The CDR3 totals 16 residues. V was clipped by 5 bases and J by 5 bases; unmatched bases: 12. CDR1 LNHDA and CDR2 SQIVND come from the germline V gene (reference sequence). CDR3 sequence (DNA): TGTGCCAGTAGTCCCCCCTTGGCTAGCGGACACAATGAGCAGTTCTTC. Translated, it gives CASSPPLASGHNEQFF.

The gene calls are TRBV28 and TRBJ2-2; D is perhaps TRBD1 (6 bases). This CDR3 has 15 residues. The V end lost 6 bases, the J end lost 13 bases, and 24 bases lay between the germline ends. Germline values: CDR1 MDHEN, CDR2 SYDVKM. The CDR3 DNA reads TGTGCCAGCAGATACGCGACAGGTCCGACCGTTCGGCTGTTTTTT. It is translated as CASRYATGPTVRLFF.

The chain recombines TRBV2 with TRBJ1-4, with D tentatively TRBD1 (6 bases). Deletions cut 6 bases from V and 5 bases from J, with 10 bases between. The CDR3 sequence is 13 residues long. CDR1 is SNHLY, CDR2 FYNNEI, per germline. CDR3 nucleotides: TGTGCCAGCAGGACAGGCGTGAATGAAAAACTGTTTTTT. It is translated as CASRTGVNEKLFF.

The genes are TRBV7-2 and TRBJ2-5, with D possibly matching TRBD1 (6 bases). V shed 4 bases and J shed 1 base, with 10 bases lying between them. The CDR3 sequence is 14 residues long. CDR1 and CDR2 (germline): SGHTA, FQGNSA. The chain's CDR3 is CASSSGTPQETQYF. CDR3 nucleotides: TGTGCCAGCAGCTCCGGGACACCCCAAGAGACCCAGTACTTC.

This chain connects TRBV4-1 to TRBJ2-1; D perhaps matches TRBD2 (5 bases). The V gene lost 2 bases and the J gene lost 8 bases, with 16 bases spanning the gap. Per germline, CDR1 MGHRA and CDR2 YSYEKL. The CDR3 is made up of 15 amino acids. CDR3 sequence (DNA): TGCGCCAGCAGCCAATACGAGAGGGAAGAGGATGAGCAGTTCTTC. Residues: CASSQYEREEDEQFF.

The CDR3 nucleotides read TGCGCCAGCAGATTAGCGCACGAGCAGTACTTC. It translates to CASRLAHEQYF. The chain has TRBV5-1 and TRBJ2-7, with D possibly being TRBD2 (5 bases). V dropped 5 bases and J dropped 5 bases, with 8 bases sitting between them. This CDR3 region has 11 residues. From germline, CDR1 is SGHRS and CDR2 YFSETQ.

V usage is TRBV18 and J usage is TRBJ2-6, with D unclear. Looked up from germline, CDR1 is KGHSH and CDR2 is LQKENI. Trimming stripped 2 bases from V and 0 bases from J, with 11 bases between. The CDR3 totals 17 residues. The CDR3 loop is CASSPFTTGSGANVLTF. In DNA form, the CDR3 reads TGTGCCAGCTCACCATTTACTACTGGCTCTGGGGCCAACGTCCTGACTTTC.

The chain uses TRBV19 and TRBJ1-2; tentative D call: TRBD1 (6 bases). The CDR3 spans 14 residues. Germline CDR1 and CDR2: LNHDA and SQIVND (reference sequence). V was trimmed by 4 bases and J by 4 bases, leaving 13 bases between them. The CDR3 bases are TGTGCCAGTAGTAGCCAGGGGACCTTCTATGGCTACACCTTC. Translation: CASSSQGTFYGYTF.

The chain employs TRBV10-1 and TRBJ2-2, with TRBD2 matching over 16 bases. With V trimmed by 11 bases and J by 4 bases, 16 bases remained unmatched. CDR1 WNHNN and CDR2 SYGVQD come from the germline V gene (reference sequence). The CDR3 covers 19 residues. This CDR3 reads CAGRTRGTSGGAVTGELFF. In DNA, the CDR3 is TGCGCCGGCCGAACCCGTGGGACTAGCGGGGGGGCGGTCACCGGGGAGCTGTTTTTT.

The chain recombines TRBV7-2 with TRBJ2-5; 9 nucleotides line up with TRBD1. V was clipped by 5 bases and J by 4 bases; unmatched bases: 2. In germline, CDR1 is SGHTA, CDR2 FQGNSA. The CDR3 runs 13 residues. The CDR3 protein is CASSQDRGETQYF. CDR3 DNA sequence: TGTGCCAGCAGCCAGGACAGGGGAGAGACCCAGTACTTC.

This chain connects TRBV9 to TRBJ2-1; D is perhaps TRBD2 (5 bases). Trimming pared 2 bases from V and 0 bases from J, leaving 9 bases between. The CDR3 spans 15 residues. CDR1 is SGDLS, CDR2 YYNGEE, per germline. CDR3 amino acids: CASSVWESSYNEQFF. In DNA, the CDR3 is TGTGCCAGCAGCGTGTGGGAGAGCTCCTACAATGAGCAGTTCTTC.

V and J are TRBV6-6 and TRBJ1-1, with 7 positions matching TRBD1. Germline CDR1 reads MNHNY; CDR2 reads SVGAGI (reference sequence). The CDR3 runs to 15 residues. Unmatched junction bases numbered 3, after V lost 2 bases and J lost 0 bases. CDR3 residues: CASSYRDSMNTEAFF. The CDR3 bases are TGTGCCAGCAGTTACCGGGACAGCATGAACACTGAAGCTTTCTTT.

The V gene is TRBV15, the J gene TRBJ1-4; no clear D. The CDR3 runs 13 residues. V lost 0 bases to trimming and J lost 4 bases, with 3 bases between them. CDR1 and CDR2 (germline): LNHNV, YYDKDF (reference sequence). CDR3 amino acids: CATSRDSNEKLFF. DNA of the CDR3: TGTGCCACCAGCAGAGACAGTAATGAAAAACTGTTTTTT.

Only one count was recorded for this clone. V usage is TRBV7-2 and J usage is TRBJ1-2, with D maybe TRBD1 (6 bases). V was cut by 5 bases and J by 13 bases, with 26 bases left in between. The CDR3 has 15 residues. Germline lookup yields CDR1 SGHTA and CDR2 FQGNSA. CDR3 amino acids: CASSPGQPRLSGCTF. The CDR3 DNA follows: TGTGCCAGCAGCCCCGGACAGCCCCGTCTTTCGGGGTGCACCTTC.

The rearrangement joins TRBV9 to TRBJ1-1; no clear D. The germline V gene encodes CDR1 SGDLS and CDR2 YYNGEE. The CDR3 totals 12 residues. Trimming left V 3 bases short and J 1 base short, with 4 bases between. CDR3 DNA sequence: TGTGCCAGCAGCGCTTGGAACACTGAAGCTTTCTTT. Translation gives CASSAWNTEAFF.

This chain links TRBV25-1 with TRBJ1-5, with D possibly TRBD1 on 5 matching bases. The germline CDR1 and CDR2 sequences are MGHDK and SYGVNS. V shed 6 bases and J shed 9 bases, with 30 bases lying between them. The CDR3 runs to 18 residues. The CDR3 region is CASSDKGSKKQSPRPQHF. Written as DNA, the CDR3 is TGTGCCAGCAGCGACAAGGGGTCCAAGAAACAAAGCCCTCGGCCCCAGCATTTT.